Described below is a single TCR beta chain sequence and its context. Its antigen is still unknown. The data were taken from a study of PD-1 blockade in classical Hodgkin lymphoma. Overall study findings and caveats: Those achieving complete response showed baseline diversity like newly diagnosed patients. Healthy donors were reported to have higher baseline TCR diversity than newly diagnosed patients. Whereas CD4+ TCR diversity had risen significantly by C4D1, CD8+ TCR diversity had not. Patients starting nivolumab under 1 year after ASCT were excluded.

Time point of the sample: cycle 4 day 1 (C4D1), after 5 to 7 weeks of nivolumab. Brentuximab vedotin exposure varied among the patients, all of whom had relapsed after autologous stem cell transplantation. V lost 1 base to trimming and J lost 4 bases, with 8 bases between them. Germline assignment: CDR1 SGDLS and CDR2 YYNGEE. The CDR3 has 13 amino acids. Measured with immunoSEQ multiplex PCR; TCRdb has only the in-frame clones, and not every one. In the table there are roughly 50,000 clones, roughly 89% of which are singletons. This sequence originates from a human donor with classical Hodgkin lymphoma. The rearrangement uses TRBV9 and TRBJ2-5; D not resolved. The input for sequencing was peripheral blood mononuclear cells (PBMCs), taken before the fourth cycle of nivolumab. Written as DNA, the CDR3 is TGTGCCAGCAGCGTAACCCCCCCAGAGACCCAGTACTTC. Residues: CASSVTPPETQYF.